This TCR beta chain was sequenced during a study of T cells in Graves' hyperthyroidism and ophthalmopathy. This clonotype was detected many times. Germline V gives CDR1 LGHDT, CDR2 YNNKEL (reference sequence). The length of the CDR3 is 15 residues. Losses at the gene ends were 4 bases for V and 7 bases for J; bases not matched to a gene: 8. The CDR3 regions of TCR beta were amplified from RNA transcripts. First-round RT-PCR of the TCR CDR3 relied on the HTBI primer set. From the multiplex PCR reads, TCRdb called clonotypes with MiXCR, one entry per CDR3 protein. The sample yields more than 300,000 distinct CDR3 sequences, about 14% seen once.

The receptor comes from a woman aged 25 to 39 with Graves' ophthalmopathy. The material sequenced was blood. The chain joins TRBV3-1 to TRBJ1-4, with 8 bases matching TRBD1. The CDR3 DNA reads TGTGCCAGCAGCCGACCGACAGGGGAAGTTGAAAAACTGTTTTTT. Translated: CASSRPTGEVEKLFF.